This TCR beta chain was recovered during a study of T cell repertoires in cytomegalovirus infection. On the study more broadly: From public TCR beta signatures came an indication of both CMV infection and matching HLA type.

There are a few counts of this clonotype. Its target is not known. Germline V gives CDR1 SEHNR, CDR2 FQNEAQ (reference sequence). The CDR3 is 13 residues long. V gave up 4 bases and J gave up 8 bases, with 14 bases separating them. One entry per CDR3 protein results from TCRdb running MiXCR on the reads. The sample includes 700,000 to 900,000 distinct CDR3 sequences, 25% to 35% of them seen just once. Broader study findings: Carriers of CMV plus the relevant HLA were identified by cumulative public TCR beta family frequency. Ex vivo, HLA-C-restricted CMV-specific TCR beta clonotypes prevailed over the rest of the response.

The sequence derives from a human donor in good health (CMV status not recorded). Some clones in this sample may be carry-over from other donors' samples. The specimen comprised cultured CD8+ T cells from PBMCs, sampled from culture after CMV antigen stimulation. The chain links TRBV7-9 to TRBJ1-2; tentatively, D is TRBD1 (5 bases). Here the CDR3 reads CASSSTVPIGYTF. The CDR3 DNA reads TGTGCCAGCAGCTCGACAGTACCTATCGGCTACACCTTC.